Sequencing of this T cell receptor (beta chain) was carried out in a study of tumor-infiltrating lymphocytes in oesophageal squamous cell carcinoma. TCRdb ran MiXCR on the PCR reads and lists one entry per CDR3 protein. Of 15,000 to 20,000 distinct CDR3 sequences in the sample, 35% to 45% were seen once. This clonotype originated in a female donor with esophageal squamous cell carcinoma. The sample consisted of normal esophageal tissue next to the tumor.

CDR3 bases: TGTGCCAGCAGCTTCGGCCCGAATGAGCAGTTCTTC. Amino acid sequence: CASSFGPNEQFF. The chain links TRBV7-9 to TRBJ2-1, with D unresolved. CDR3 length: 12 residues. CDR1 and CDR2 from the germline V gene are SEHNR and FQNEAQ (reference sequence). V shed 3 bases and J shed 7 bases, with 7 bases lying between them.